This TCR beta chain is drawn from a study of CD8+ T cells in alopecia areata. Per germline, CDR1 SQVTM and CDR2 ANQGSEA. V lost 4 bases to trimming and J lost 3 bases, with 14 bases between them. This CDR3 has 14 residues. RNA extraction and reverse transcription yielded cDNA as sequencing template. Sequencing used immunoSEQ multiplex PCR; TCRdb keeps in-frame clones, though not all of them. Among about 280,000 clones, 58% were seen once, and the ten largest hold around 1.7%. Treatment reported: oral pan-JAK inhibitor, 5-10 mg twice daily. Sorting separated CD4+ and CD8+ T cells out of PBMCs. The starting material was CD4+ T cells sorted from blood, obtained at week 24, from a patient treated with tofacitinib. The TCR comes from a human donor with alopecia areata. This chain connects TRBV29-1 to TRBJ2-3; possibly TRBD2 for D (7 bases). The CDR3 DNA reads TGCAGCGTTGGAAGGGGGGGCTCGACAGATACGCAGTATTTT. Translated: CSVGRGGSTDTQYF.